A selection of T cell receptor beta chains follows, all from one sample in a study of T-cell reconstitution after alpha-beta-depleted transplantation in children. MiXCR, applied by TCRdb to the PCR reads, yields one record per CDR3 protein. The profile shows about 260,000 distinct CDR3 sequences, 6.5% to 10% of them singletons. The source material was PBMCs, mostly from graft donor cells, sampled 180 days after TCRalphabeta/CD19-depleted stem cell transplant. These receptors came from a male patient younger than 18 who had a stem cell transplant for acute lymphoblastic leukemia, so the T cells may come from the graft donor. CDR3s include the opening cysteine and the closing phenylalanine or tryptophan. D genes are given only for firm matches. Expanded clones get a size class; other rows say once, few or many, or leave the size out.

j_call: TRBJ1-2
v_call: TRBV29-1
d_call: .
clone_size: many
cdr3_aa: CSVAPGMDPLDHYGYTF
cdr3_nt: TGCAGCGTCGCCCCGGGGATGGACCCGTTGGATCACTATGGCTACACCTTC

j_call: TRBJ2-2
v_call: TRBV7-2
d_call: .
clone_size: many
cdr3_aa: CASSLVDRINTGELFF
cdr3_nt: TGTGCCAGCAGCTTAGTCGACCGGATAAACACCGGGGAGCTGTTTTTT

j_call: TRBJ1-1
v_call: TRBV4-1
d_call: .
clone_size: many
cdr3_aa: CASSQWSNTEAFF
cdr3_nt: TGCGCCAGCAGCCAATGGTCGAACACTGAAGCTTTCTTT

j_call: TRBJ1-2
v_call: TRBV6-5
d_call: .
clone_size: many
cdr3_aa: CASSYSRGKDGYTF
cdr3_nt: TGTGCCAGCAGTTACAGCAGAGGAAAGGATGGCTACACCTTC

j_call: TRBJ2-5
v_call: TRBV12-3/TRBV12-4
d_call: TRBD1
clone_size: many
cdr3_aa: CARTGARGETQYF
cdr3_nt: TGTGCCAGGACAGGGGCCAGGGGAGAGACCCAGTACTTC

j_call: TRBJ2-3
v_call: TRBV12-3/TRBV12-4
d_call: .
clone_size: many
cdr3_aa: CASSLARQVQDTQYF
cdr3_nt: TGTGCCAGCAGTTTAGCGAGACAGGTTCAAGATACGCAGTATTTT

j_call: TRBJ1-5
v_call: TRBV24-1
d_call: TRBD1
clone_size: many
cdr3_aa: CATKVARVRTGDQPQHF
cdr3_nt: TGTGCCACCAAGGTAGCTAGGGTCCGGACAGGGGATCAGCCCCAGCATTTT

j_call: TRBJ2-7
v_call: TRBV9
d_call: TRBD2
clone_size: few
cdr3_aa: CASSPSPGLAGETGEQYF
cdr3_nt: TGTGCCAGCAGCCCCAGTCCAGGACTAGCGGGAGAAACAGGCGAGCAGTACTTC

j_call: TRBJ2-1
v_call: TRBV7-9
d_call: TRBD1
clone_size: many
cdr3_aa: CAGSFDRVPFF
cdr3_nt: TGTGCCGGCAGCTTTGACAGGGTACCGTTCTTC

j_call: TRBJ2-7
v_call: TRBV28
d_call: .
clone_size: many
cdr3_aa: CASSSNYEQYF
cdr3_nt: TGTGCCAGCAGTTCCAACTACGAGCAGTACTTC

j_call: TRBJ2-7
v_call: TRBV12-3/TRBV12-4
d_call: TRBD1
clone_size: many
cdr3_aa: CASSETGTGTYEQYF
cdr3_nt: TGTGCCAGCAGCGAGACCGGGACAGGGACCTACGAGCAGTACTTC

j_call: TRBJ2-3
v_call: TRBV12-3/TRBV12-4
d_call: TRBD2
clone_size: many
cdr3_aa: CASSSGLATDTQYF
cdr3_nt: TGTGCCAGCAGTTCTGGACTAGCGACAGATACGCAGTATTTT

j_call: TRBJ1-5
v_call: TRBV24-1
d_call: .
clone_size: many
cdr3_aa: CATSDPESNQPQHF
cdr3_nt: TGTGCCACCAGTGATCCGGAGAGCAATCAGCCCCAGCATTTT

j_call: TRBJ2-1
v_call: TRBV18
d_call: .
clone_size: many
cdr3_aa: CASSLSTPLGSYNEQFF
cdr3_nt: TGTGCCAGCTCACTTTCGACTCCCCTGGGCTCCTACAATGAGCAGTTCTTC

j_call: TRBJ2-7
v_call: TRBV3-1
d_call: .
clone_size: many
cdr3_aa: CASSRFAGTTYEQYF
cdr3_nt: TGTGCCAGCAGCCGATTCGCGGGGACCACCTACGAGCAGTACTTC

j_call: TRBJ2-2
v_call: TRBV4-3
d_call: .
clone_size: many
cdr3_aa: CASSFHGAGELFF
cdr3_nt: TGCGCCAGCAGCTTCCACGGGGCCGGGGAGCTGTTTTTT

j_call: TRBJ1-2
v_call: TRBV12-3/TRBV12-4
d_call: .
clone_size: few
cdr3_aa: CASNNRVGGYTF
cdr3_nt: TGTGCCAGCAATAACAGGGTTGGAGGCTACACCTTC

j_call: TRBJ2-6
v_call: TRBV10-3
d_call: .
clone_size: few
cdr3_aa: CAISDWWEANVLTF
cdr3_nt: TGTGCCATCAGTGATTGGTGGGAAGCCAACGTCCTGACTTTC

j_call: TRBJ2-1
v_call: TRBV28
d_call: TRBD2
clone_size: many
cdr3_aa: CASSLSGRNYNEQFF
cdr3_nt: TGTGCCAGCAGTCTCAGCGGGAGGAACTACAATGAGCAGTTCTTC

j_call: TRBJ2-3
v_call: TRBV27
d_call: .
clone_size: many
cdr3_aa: CASSFRSVRKGTDTQYF
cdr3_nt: TGTGCCAGCAGTTTTCGGTCAGTCAGGAAGGGAACAGATACGCAGTATTTT

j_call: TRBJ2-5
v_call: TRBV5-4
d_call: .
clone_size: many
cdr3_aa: CASSGDNQETQYF
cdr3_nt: TGTGCCAGCAGCGGGGACAACCAAGAGACCCAGTACTTC

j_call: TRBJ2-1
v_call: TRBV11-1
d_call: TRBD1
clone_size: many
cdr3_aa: CASSSPGQGFNEQFF
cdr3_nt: TGTGCCAGCAGCTCCCCGGGACAGGGCTTCAATGAGCAGTTCTTC

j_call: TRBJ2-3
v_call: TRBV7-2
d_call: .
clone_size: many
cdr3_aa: CASSPRGSDTQYF
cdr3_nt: TGTGCCAGCAGCCCCCGGGGGTCAGATACGCAGTATTTT

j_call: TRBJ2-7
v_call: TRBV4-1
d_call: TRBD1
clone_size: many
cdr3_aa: CASSLLPGQGVASTYEQYF
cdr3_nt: TGCGCCAGCAGCCTATTACCGGGACAGGGAGTTGCTAGCACCTACGAGCAGTACTTC

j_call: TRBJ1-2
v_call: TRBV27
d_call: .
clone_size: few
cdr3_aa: CASSSPGNYGYTF
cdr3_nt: TGTGCCAGCAGTAGCCCAGGGAACTATGGCTACACCTTC

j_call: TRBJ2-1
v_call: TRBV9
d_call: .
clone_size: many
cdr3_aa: CASSDYPTYNEQFF
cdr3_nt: TGTGCCAGCAGCGATTATCCAACCTACAATGAGCAGTTCTTC

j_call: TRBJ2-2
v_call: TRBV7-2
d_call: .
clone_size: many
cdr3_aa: CASSLGGTDTGELFF
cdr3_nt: TGTGCCAGCAGCTTAGGGGGAACGGACACCGGGGAGCTGTTTTTT

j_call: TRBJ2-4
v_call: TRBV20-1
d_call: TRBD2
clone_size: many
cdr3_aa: CSATDGGGNIQYF
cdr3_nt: TGCAGTGCTACGGACGGGGGGGGAAACATTCAGTACTTC

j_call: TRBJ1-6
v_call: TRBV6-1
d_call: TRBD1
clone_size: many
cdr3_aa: CASSPTGGFSPLHF
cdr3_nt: TGTGCCAGCAGCCCGACAGGGGGCTTTTCACCCCTCCACTTT

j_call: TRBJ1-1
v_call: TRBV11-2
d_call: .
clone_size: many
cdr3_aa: CASSFGAAAREAFF
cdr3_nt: TGTGCCAGCAGCTTCGGTGCGGCAGCTCGGGAAGCTTTCTTT

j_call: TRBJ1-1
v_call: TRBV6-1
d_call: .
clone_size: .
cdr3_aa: CASSEGRRTEAFF
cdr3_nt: TGTGCCAGCAGTGAAGGACGACGGACTGAAGCTTTCTTT

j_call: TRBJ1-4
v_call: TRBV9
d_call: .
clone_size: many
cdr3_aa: CASSPRTLPTNEKLFF
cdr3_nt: TGTGCCAGCAGCCCCCGGACACTACCAACTAATGAAAAACTGTTTTTT

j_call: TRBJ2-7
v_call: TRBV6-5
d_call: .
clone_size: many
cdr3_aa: CASSRTVGEQYF
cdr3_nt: TGTGCCAGCAGCCGAACGGTCGGGGAGCAGTACTTC

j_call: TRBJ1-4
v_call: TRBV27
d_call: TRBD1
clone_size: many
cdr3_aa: CASRPTGAPREKLFF
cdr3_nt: TGTGCCAGCAGGCCGACAGGGGCACCTAGGGAAAAACTGTTTTTT

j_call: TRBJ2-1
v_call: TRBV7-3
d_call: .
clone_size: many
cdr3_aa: CASSLSAIYNEQFF
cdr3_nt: TGTGCCAGCAGCTTATCGGCTATCTACAATGAGCAGTTCTTC

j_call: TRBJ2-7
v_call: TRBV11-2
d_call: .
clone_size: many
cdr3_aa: CASSMLPSSYEQYF
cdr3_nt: TGTGCCAGCAGCATGCTCCCGAGCTCCTACGAGCAGTACTTC

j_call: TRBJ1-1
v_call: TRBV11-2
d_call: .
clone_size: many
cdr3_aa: CASSLVGRVLNTEAFF
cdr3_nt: TGTGCCAGCAGCTTAGTGGGCAGGGTGCTGAACACTGAAGCTTTCTTT

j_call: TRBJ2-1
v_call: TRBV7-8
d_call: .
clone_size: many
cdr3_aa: CASNQPAPGNIGQFF
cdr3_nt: TGTGCCAGCAACCAACCCGCTCCGGGTAACATCGGGCAGTTCTTC

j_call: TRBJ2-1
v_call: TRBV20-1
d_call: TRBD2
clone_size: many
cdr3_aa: CSARRELAGGPHEQFF
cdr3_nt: TGCAGTGCTCGGCGCGAACTAGCGGGGGGGCCCCATGAGCAGTTCTTC

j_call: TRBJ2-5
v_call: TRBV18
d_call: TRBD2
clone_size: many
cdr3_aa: CASSPFGLAGHTQETQYF
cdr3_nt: TGTGCCAGCTCACCATTCGGACTAGCGGGCCACACCCAAGAGACCCAGTACTTC

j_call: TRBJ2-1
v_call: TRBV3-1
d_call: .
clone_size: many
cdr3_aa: CASSLHPPLYNEQFF
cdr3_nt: TGTGCCAGCAGCTTACATCCTCCCCTCTACAATGAGCAGTTCTTC

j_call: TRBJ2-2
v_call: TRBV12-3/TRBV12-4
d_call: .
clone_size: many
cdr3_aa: CASSLLTLNTGELFF
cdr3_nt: TGTGCCAGCAGTTTGTTGACACTTAACACCGGGGAGCTGTTTTTT

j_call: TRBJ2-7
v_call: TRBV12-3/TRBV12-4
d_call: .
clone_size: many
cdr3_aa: CASSAGANYEQYF
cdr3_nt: TGTGCCAGCAGTGCGGGTGCAAACTACGAGCAGTACTTC

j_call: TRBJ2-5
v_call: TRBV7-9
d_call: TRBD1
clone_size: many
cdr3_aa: CASSTHRDRAQETQYF
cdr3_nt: TGTGCCAGCTCAACGCACCGGGACAGGGCGCAAGAGACCCAGTACTTC

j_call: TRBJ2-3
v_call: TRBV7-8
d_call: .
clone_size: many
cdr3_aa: CASSLLFDTQYF
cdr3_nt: TGTGCCAGCAGCCTGTTATTTGATACGCAGTATTTT

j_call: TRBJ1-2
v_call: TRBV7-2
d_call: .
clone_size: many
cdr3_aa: CASHGSGSYGYTF
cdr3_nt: TGTGCCAGCCATGGTTCAGGAAGCTATGGCTACACCTTC

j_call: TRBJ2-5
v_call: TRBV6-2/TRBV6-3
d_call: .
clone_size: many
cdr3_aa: CASSSLRETQYF
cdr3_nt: TGTGCCAGCAGTTCATTGAGAGAGACCCAGTACTTC

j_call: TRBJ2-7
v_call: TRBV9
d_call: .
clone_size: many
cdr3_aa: CASSVAQGKDEQYF
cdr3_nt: TGTGCCAGCAGCGTAGCGCAGGGGAAGGACGAGCAGTACTTC

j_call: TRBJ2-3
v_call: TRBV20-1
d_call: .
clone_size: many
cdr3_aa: CSSGYSGTQYF
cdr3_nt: TGCAGTAGTGGCTACAGTGGTACGCAGTATTTT

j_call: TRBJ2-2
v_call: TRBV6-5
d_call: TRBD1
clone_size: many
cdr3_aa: CASSYSLDRGRANTGELFF
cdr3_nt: TGTGCCAGCAGTTACTCCTTGGACAGGGGGAGGGCTAACACCGGGGAGCTGTTTTTT

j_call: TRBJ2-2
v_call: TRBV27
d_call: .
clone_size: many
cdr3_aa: CASVGLMGELFF
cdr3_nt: TGTGCCAGCGTTGGGCTGATGGGGGAGCTGTTTTTT

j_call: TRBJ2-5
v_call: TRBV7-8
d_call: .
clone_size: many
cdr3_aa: CASSPREIQETQYF
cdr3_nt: TGTGCCAGCAGCCCCAGGGAAATCCAAGAGACCCAGTACTTC

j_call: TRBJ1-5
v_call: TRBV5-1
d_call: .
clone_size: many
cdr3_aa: CASSLAGSNQPQHF
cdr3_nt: TGCGCCAGCAGCTTGGCGGGCAGCAATCAGCCCCAGCATTTT

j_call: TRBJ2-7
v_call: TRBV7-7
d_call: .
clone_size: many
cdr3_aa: CASSPPDSDSYEQYF
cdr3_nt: TGTGCTAGCAGCCCCCCGGACTCCGACTCCTACGAGCAGTACTTC

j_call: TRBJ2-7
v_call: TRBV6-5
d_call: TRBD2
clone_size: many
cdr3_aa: CASSYNSGLMGADEQYF
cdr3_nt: TGTGCCAGCAGTTATAATTCGGGACTAATGGGAGCCGACGAGCAGTACTTC

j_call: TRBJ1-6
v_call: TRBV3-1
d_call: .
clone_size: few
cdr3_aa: CASSQDRHYNSPLHF
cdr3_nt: TGTGCCAGCAGCCAAGATCGGCACTATAATTCACCCCTCCACTTT

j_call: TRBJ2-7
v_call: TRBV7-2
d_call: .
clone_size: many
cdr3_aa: CASSLRRTAYEQYF
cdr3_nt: TGTGCCAGCAGCTTACGGCGGACCGCCTACGAGCAGTACTTC